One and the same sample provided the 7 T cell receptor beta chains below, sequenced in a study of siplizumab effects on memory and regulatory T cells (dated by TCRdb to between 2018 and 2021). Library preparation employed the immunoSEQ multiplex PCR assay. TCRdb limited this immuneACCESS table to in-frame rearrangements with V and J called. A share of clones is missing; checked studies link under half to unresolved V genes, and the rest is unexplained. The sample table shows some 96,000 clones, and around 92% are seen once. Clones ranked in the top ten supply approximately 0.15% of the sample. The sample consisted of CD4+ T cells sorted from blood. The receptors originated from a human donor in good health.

The CDR3 spells CASRRGQSSYEQYF. In nucleotides, the CDR3 is TGTGCCAGCAGACGCGGACAGTCCTCCTACGAGCAGTACTTC. This chain links TRBV6-6 with TRBJ2-7; D is possibly TRBD1 (6 bases). V gave up 6 bases and J gave up 0 bases, with 12 bases separating them. Germline assignment: CDR1 MNHNY and CDR2 SVGAGI (reference sequence). The CDR3 contains 14 residues.

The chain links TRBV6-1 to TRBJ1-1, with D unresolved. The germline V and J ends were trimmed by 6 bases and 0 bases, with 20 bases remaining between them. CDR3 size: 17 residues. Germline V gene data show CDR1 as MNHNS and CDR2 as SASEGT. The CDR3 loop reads CASSETIPRGLNTEAFF. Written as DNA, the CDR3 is TGTGCCAGCAGCGAAACCATACCTCGAGGGCTGAACACTGAAGCTTTCTTT.

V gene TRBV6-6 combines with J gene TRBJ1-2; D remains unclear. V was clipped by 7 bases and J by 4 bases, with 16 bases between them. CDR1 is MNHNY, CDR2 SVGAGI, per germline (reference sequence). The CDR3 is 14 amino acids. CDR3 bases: TGTGCCAGCACCGCTGAACCGCAACTCTATGGCTACACCTTC. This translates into CASTAEPQLYGYTF.

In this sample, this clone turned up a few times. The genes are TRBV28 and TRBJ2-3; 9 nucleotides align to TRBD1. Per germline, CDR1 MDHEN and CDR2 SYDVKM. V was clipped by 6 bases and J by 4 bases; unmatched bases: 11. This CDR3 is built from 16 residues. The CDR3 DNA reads TGTGCCAGCAGGCAATTTTACAGGGGGCAGGCAGATACGCAGTATTTT. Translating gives CASRQFYRGQADTQYF.

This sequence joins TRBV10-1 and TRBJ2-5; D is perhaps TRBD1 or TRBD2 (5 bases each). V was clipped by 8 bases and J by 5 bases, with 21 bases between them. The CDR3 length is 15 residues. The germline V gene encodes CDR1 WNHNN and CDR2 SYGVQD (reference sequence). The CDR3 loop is CASPRGAPERETQYF. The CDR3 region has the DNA TGCGCCAGCCCCAGAGGGGCACCTGAGCGGGAGACCCAGTACTTC.

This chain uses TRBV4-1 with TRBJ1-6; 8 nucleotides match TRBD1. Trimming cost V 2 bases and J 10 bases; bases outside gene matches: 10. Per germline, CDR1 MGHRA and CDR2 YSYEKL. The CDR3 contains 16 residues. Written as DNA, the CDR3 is TGCGCCAGCAGCCAAATTCTGGGGACAGGCGGCTCACCCCTCCACTTT. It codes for CASSQILGTGGSPLHF.

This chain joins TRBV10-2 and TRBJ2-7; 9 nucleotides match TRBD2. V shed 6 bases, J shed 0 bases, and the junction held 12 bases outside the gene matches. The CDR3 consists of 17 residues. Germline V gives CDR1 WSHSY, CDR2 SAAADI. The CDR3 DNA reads TGCGCCAGCAGCGGCGGAGCGGGGGGCCCAAGCTCCTACGAGCAGTACTTC. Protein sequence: CASSGGAGGPSSYEQYF.